This T cell receptor beta chain was retrieved from a study of T cell responses to AZD1222 COVID-19 vaccine (dated by TCRdb to about 2021). Background on the whole study: A total of around 240 trial participants underwent TCR sequencing, of whom about 210 received two doses of AZD1222 and about 26 received two doses of the MenACWY control vaccine. Trial participants were enrolled by age into 18-55, 56-69 and 70-plus year subgroups, with 148, 28 and 57 TCR-sequenced participants respectively.

What this sample's time point label stands for: about 28 days (+/-7) after the second vaccine dose. AZD1222 recipients whose second dose came at about 4 weeks and those whose second dose came at about 12 weeks were combined into one group, since spike-specific TCR depth and breadth did not differ between the two schedules. Vaccinee samples were obtained from the UK trials COV001 and COV002, which included a single-blind randomized controlled phase 2/3 trial of AZD1222 (ChAdOx1 nCoV-19) in healthy adults. Trial participant PBMC samples were collected at day 0 and day 28 after the second dose for TCRbeta chain sequencing. V lost 5 bases and J lost 4 bases, and the count of bases not matched to a germline gene is 8. CDR1 and CDR2 (SGHVS, FQNEAQ) derive from the germline V gene. The CDR3 numbers 15 residues from cysteine through phenylalanine. This entry keeps only the CDR3 DNA: 45 bases, framed from base 1.

The CDR3 regions of human TCRbeta chains were analyzed by immunosequencing. On the study's bioinformatics: Repertoire TCRs were checked for matches against a reference library of SARS-CoV-2-specific TCRs that had been generated using the MIRA antigen-specificity platform. Breadth was defined as the fraction of unique TCRs that were SARS-CoV-2-associated. Depth was defined as the fraction of total T cells that were SARS-CoV-2-associated. Using the MIRA data, every spike-specific TCR was mapped to the spike region that the TCR reacted to and assigned to either a CD4 or a CD8 class. Log10-transformed breadth and depth values were compared by one-way ANOVA with Sidak's multiple comparisons tests. Not all clones reach the TCRdb copy of this immuneACCESS table, which keeps in-frame sequences only. Checked studies attribute under half of the gap to unresolved V genes and leave the rest unexplained. The D gene and trimming were derived from the DNA, and the V and J assignments and clone size from that table. The sample table records around 91,000 clones; approximately 91% of these occur just once. The ten largest clones represent approximately 9% of the sample.

In the case of this clone: What antigen it recognizes has not been identified. No much larger clone is present one base from it, and per-base qualities are unavailable.

Findings and caveats that apply to the study as a whole: Participants were mostly white British and included more females than males, and it was suggested by the authors that clonal diversity may have been underestimated. The vaccine-associated CD4 TCRs covered the entire spike protein, and the dominant responses fell in regions 160-218 and 743-854. The 56-69-year group was small, and its depth increase did not reach significance, likely because of low power. Spike-specific TCR breadth and depth rose significantly after two AZD1222 doses compared with day 0 and with MenACWY recipients. Only five or six AZD1222 recipients were SARS-CoV-2 seropositive at baseline, limiting conclusions about previously exposed vaccinees. Because no day 14 peak-response samples were available, the repertoires could be characterized only after the peak T cell response. Reportedly, almost half of the unique spike-specific TCRs recognized epitopes lying outside the regions that are mutated in the B.1.351 and B.1.1.7 variants.

The chain employs TRBV7-8 and TRBJ2-5; 9 bases in the middle match TRBD2. This sequence was found in an adult who received the AZD1222 COVID-19 vaccine. Sequencing used peripheral blood, obtained 28 days after the second AZD1222 dose. The CDR3 has the sequence CASSLRLAVGETQYF. The DNA reads as follows: TGTGCCAGCAGCCTCCGACTAGCGGTGGGAGAGACCCAGTACTTC.